This is a list of T cell receptor beta chains from one sample in a study of cytomegalovirus exposure and HLA in healthy donors. The method was immunoSEQ multiplex PCR; TCRdb's version includes in-frame clones alone and lacks a portion of them. The data contain 50,000 or so clones, around 72% of them singletons. The specimen sequenced was PBMCs. Every receptor here comes from a young man in good health and CMV-seronegative. Each CDR3 is given with its conserved first and last residue. A D gene is named only where the DNA matches it firmly. For some rows the clone size is stated as once, few or many, or as a class when expanded; others skip it.

J gene: TRBJ1-2; clone size: NA; CDR3 length: 13; V gene: TRBV4-3; D gene: NA; CDR3 protein: CASSLTAYYGYTF; CDR3 DNA: TGCGCCAGCAGCCTTACAGCATACTATGGCTACACCTTC
J gene: TRBJ1-5; clone size: once; CDR3 length: 18; V gene: TRBV4-3; D gene: NA; CDR3 protein: CASSQELLGEDNGQPQHF; CDR3 DNA: TGCGCCAGCAGCCAAGAACTTCTGGGGGAGGATAACGGTCAGCCCCAGCATTTT
J gene: TRBJ2-7; clone size: few; CDR3 length: 12; V gene: TRBV25-1; D gene: TRBD2; CDR3 protein: CASTSSGTVQYF; CDR3 DNA: TGTGCCAGCACATCTAGCGGGACCGTACAGTACTTC
J gene: TRBJ2-4; clone size: few; CDR3 length: 12; V gene: TRBV7-2; D gene: NA; CDR3 protein: CASSPGGNIQYF; CDR3 DNA: TGTGCCAGCAGCCCCGGGGGAAACATTCAGTACTTC
J gene: TRBJ2-1; clone size: NA; CDR3 length: 15; V gene: TRBV30; D gene: NA; CDR3 protein: CAWSFAGSSYNEQFF; CDR3 DNA: TGTGCCTGGAGTTTCGCGGGTAGCTCCTACAATGAGCAGTTCTTC
J gene: TRBJ2-3; clone size: NA; CDR3 length: 16; V gene: TRBV4-3; D gene: TRBD2; CDR3 protein: CASSQDEGGGTDTQYF; CDR3 DNA: TGCGCCAGCAGCCAAGATGAGGGAGGGGGCACAGATACGCAGTATTTT
J gene: TRBJ1-2; clone size: NA; CDR3 length: 12; V gene: TRBV29-1; D gene: TRBD1; CDR3 protein: CSVWDRAKGYTF; CDR3 DNA: TGCAGCGTGTGGGACAGGGCCAAAGGCTACACCTTC
J gene: TRBJ2-1; clone size: NA; CDR3 length: 15; V gene: TRBV7-8; D gene: TRBD2; CDR3 protein: CASSLRAGGIDEQFF; CDR3 DNA: TGTGCCAGCAGCTTACGAGCGGGAGGAATCGATGAGCAGTTCTTC
J gene: TRBJ1-5; clone size: NA; CDR3 length: 14; V gene: TRBV29-1; D gene: NA; CDR3 protein: CSVLTGDSNQPQHF; CDR3 DNA: TGCAGCGTTCTGACGGGTGATAGCAATCAGCCCCAGCATTTT
J gene: TRBJ1-1; clone size: NA; CDR3 length: 13; V gene: TRBV10-2; D gene: TRBD1; CDR3 protein: CASGDRGDTEAFF; CDR3 DNA: TGCGCCAGTGGGGACAGGGGAGACACTGAAGCTTTCTTT
J gene: TRBJ1-1; clone size: once; CDR3 length: 15; V gene: TRBV6-6; D gene: TRBD1; CDR3 protein: CASSDRDRGTTEAFF; CDR3 DNA: TGTGCCAGCAGTGATCGGGACAGGGGTACCACTGAAGCTTTCTTT
J gene: TRBJ2-7; clone size: NA; CDR3 length: 13; V gene: TRBV4-2; D gene: TRBD2; CDR3 protein: CASSRGLADEQYF; CDR3 DNA: TGTGCCAGCAGCAGGGGACTAGCGGACGAGCAGTACTTC
J gene: TRBJ1-2; clone size: NA; CDR3 length: 15; V gene: TRBV30; D gene: NA; CDR3 protein: CAWSGGAGGDYGYTF; CDR3 DNA: TGTGCCTGGAGTGGAGGGGCCGGGGGGGACTATGGCTACACCTTC
J gene: TRBJ1-6; clone size: NA; CDR3 length: 14; V gene: TRBV28; D gene: NA; CDR3 protein: CASSLNRGNSPLHF; CDR3 DNA: TGTGCCAGCAGTTTGAATAGGGGTAATTCACCCCTCCACTTT
J gene: TRBJ2-1; clone size: NA; CDR3 length: 12; V gene: TRBV29-1; D gene: NA; CDR3 protein: CSVGPSSIEQFF; CDR3 DNA: TGCAGCGTTGGGCCTAGCAGTATTGAGCAGTTCTTC
J gene: TRBJ1-4; clone size: once; CDR3 length: 15; V gene: TRBV28; D gene: TRBD1; CDR3 protein: CASSSGGLTNEKLFF; CDR3 DNA: TGTGCCAGCAGTTCAGGGGGATTAACTAATGAAAAACTGTTTTTT
J gene: TRBJ2-1; clone size: NA; CDR3 length: 15; V gene: TRBV5-1; D gene: NA; CDR3 protein: CASSLGGGRDNEQFF; CDR3 DNA: TGCGCCAGCAGCTTAGGGGGAGGGCGCGACAATGAGCAGTTCTTC
J gene: TRBJ1-3; clone size: NA; CDR3 length: 16; V gene: TRBV6-5; D gene: TRBD1; CDR3 protein: CASSYTMTGIENTIYF; CDR3 DNA: TGTGCCAGCAGTTACACTATGACAGGGATCGAAAACACCATATATTTT
J gene: TRBJ2-2; clone size: NA; CDR3 length: 13; V gene: TRBV4-3; D gene: NA; CDR3 protein: CASSLQGTGELFF; CDR3 DNA: TGCGCCAGCAGCCTACAGGGCACCGGGGAGCTGTTTTTT
J gene: TRBJ2-3; clone size: NA; CDR3 length: 12; V gene: TRBV30; D gene: NA; CDR3 protein: CAWSVRGDTQYF; CDR3 DNA: TGTGCCTGGAGTGTGCGGGGAGATACGCAGTATTTT
J gene: TRBJ1-5; clone size: NA; CDR3 length: 15; V gene: TRBV7-2; D gene: TRBD1; CDR3 protein: CASSWDRGGNQPQHF; CDR3 DNA: TGTGCCAGCAGCTGGGACAGGGGGGGCAATCAGCCCCAGCATTTT
J gene: TRBJ2-1; clone size: NA; CDR3 length: 13; V gene: TRBV11-3; D gene: NA; CDR3 protein: CASSLDPVNEQFF; CDR3 DNA: TGTGCCAGCAGCTTAGATCCCGTTAATGAGCAGTTCTTC
J gene: TRBJ2-7; clone size: NA; CDR3 length: 13; V gene: TRBV7-7; D gene: TRBD1; CDR3 protein: CASSLNRGYEQYF; CDR3 DNA: TGTGCTAGCAGCTTGAACAGGGGTTACGAGCAGTACTTC
J gene: TRBJ1-2; clone size: once; CDR3 length: 14; V gene: TRBV2; D gene: TRBD1; CDR3 protein: CASSPNRGGDGYTF; CDR3 DNA: TGTGCCAGCAGCCCGAACAGGGGGGGAGATGGCTACACCTTC
J gene: TRBJ2-7; clone size: NA; CDR3 length: 17; V gene: TRBV7-8; D gene: TRBD2; CDR3 protein: CASSRTSGSDLSYEQYF; CDR3 DNA: TGTGCCAGCAGCCGAACTAGCGGGAGTGATTTATCCTACGAGCAGTACTTC
J gene: TRBJ1-4; clone size: NA; CDR3 length: 15; V gene: TRBV13; D gene: TRBD1; CDR3 protein: CASSSRQGWAEKLFF; CDR3 DNA: TGTGCCAGCAGCTCTCGACAGGGTTGGGCTGAAAAACTGTTTTTT
J gene: TRBJ2-3; clone size: NA; CDR3 length: 12; V gene: TRBV6-1; D gene: NA; CDR3 protein: CATQGTGDTQYF; CDR3 DNA: TGTGCCACACAGGGAACGGGGGATACGCAGTATTTT
J gene: TRBJ1-4; clone size: NA; CDR3 length: 15; V gene: TRBV28; D gene: NA; CDR3 protein: CASRGVGATNEKLFF; CDR3 DNA: TGTGCCAGCCGCGGGGTGGGGGCAACTAATGAAAAACTGTTTTTT
J gene: TRBJ2-5; clone size: once; CDR3 length: 15; V gene: TRBV28; D gene: NA; CDR3 protein: CASSSYRDISETQYF; CDR3 DNA: TGTGCCAGCAGCTCCTATCGTGACATATCAGAGACCCAGTACTTC